This T cell receptor beta chain was documented in a study of tumor-infiltrating lymphocytes in oesophageal squamous cell carcinoma. This clonotype was counted at least ten times. Between the trimmed V and J ends, which lost 3 bases and 7 bases, there was a span of 13 bases. The CDR3 loop spans 14 amino acids. Germline assignment: CDR1 SEHNR and CDR2 FQNEAQ (reference sequence). TCRdb re-called the PCR reads with MiXCR, one entry per CDR3 protein. This table has over 20,000 distinct CDR3 sequences, more than 30% appearing once. The sample was esophageal tumor tissue. The chain uses TRBV7-9 and TRBJ1-5; unclear D gene. This receptor was identified in a male donor with esophageal squamous cell carcinoma. In DNA form, the CDR3 reads TGTGCCAGCAGCTTGGGAGGGAATGGGCAGCCCCAGCATTTT. Residues: CASSLGGNGQPQHF.